This note documents a single TCR beta chain sequence. The data belong to a study of blood T cell repertoires in COVID-19. The assay was immunoSEQ multiplex PCR, and TCRdb's table has in-frame clones only and misses some. The table has some 130,000 clones, more than 75% seen once; the top ten hold about 4.6%. V lost 2 bases and J lost 3, with 12 bases in between. From germline, CDR1 is SGHTA and CDR2 FQGNSA. The CDR3 is made up of 15 amino acids. The J gene is TRBJ2-3, the V gene TRBV7-2; D not resolved. This TCR was recovered from a man aged 60 to 75 with COVID-19, enrolled during active disease. The sequencing input was peripheral blood. In nucleotides, the CDR3 is TGTGCCAGCAGCTTAATGCCCCAGCGAACAGATACGCAGTATTTT. Translated, it gives CASSLMPQRTDTQYF. Variable domain in full (rest from reference TRBV7-2 and TRBJ2-3): GAGVSQSPSNKVTEKGKDVELRCDPISGHTALYWYRQSLGQGLEFLIYFQGNSAPDKSGLPSDRFSAERTGGSVSTLTIQRTQQEDSAVYLCASSLMPQRTDTQYFGPGTRLTVL.